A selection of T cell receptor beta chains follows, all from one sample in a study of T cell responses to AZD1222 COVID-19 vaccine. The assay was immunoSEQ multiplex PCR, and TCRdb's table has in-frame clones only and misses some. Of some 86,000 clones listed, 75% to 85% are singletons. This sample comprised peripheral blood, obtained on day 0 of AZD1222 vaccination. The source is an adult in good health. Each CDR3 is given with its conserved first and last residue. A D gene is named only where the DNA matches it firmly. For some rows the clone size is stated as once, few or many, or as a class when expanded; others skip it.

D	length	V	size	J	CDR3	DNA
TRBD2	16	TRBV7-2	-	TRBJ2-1	CASSLAGLAVGNEQFF	TGTGCCAGCAGCTTAGCGGGACTAGCGGTGGGCAATGAGCAGTTCTTC
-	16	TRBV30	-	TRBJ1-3	CAWSVRRDVAGNTIYF	TGTGCCTGGAGTGTACGCAGGGATGTGGCTGGAAACACCATATATTTT
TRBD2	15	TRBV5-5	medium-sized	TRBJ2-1	CASIETSDPYNEQFF	TGTGCCAGCATAGAGACTAGCGACCCTTACAATGAGCAGTTCTTC
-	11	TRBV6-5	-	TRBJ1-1	CASTSGAEAFF	TGTGCCAGCACTTCTGGGGCCGAAGCTTTCTTT
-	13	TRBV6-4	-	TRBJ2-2	CASSRSGTGELFF	TGTGCCAGCAGCCGAAGCGGCACCGGGGAGCTGTTTTTT
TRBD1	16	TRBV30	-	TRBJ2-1	CAWSVPTGASYNEQFF	TGTGCCTGGAGTGTACCCACAGGGGCGTCCTACAATGAGCAGTTCTTC
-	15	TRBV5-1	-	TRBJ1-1	CASSFDIRSNTEAFF	TGCGCCAGCAGCTTCGACATAAGATCGAACACTGAAGCTTTCTTT
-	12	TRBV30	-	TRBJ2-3	CAWSVGRDTQYF	TGTGCCTGGAGTGTAGGCAGAGATACGCAGTATTTT
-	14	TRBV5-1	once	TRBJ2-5	CASSLASGSNAQYF	TGCGCCAGCAGCTTGGCCAGTGGCAGTAATGCCCAGTACTTC
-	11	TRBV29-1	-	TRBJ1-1	CSVRGDTEAFF	TGCAGCGTTCGAGGGGACACTGAAGCTTTCTTT
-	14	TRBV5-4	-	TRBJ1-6	CASSVDGSNSPLHF	TGTGCCAGCAGCGTGGACGGCTCGAATTCACCCCTCCACTTT
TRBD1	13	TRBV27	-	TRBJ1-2	CASSSSTGYGYTF	TGTGCCAGCAGTTCGTCGACAGGGTATGGCTACACCTTC
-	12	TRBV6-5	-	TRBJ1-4	CASGPGLGKLFF	TGTGCCAGCGGACCGGGTCTCGGGAAACTGTTTTTT
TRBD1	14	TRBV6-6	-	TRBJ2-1	CAYQPGQQYNEQFF	TGTGCCTATCAACCGGGACAGCAGTACAATGAGCAGTTCTTC
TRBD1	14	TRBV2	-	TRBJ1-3	CASRQGAAGNTIYF	TGTGCCAGTAGACAGGGGGCCGCTGGAAACACCATATATTTT
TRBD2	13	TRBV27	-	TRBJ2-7	CASSSGTTYEQYF	TGTGCCAGCAGTTCCGGGACTACCTACGAGCAGTACTTC
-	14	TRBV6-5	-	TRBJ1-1	CASSRPWMNTEAFF	TGTGCCAGCAGTCGCCCGTGGATGAACACTGAAGCTTTCTTT
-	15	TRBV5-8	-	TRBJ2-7	CASSPRGASPYEQYF	TGTGCCAGCAGCCCGAGGGGGGCGAGCCCCTACGAGCAGTACTTC
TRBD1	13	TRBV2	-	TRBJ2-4	CASSDPLDRAQYF	TGTGCCAGCAGTGATCCCCTGGACAGGGCGCAGTACTTC
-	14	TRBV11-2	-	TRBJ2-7	CASSLGAGSYEQYF	TGTGCCAGCAGCTTAGGAGCAGGGAGCTACGAGCAGTACTTC
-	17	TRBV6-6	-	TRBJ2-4	CASSRTVAAGAKNIQYF	TGTGCCAGCAGTCGGACAGTGGCAGCCGGGGCCAAAAACATTCAGTACTTC
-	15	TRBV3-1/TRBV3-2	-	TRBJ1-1	CASSQGVGGGTEAFF	TGTGCCAGCAGCCAAGGTGTAGGGGGAGGGACTGAAGCTTTCTTT
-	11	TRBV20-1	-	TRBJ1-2	CSVQGPYGYTF	TGCAGCGTTCAGGGTCCCTATGGCTACACCTTC
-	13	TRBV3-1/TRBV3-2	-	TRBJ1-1	CASSPGGRTEAFF	TGTGCCAGCAGTCCCGGGGGGCGTACTGAAGCTTTCTTT
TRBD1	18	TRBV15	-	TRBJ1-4	CATSRDSTGWSTNEKLFF	TGTGCCACCAGCAGAGATTCGACAGGGTGGTCAACTAATGAAAAACTGTTTTTT
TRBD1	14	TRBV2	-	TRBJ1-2	CASSLTGTVNGYTF	TGTGCCAGCAGCCTAACCGGGACAGTAAATGGCTACACCTTC
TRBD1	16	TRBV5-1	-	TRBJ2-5	CASSLIPSGGRETQYF	TGCGCCAGCAGCTTAATACCCTCAGGGGGCCGGGAGACCCAGTACTTC
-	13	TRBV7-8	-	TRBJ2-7	CASSSRDFYEQYF	TGTGCCAGCAGCTCCAGGGATTTCTACGAGCAGTACTTC
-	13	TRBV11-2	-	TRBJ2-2	CASRRAGTGELFF	TGTGCCAGCAGACGAGCAGGCACCGGGGAGCTGTTTTTT
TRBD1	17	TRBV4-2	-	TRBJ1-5	CASSQDKGAGSNQPQHF	TGTGCCAGCAGCCAAGATAAGGGGGCAGGGAGCAATCAGCCCCAGCATTTT
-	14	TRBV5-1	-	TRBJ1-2	CASSASGGNYGYTF	TGCGCCAGCAGCGCGTCGGGCGGCAACTATGGCTACACCTTC
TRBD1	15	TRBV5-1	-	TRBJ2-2	CASSSGQRNTGELFF	TGCGCCAGCAGCTCGGGACAGAGAAACACCGGGGAGCTGTTTTTT
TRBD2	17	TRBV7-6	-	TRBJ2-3	CASRASPGLADTDTQYF	TGTGCCAGCAGGGCTTCTCCGGGACTAGCGGACACAGATACGCAGTATTTT